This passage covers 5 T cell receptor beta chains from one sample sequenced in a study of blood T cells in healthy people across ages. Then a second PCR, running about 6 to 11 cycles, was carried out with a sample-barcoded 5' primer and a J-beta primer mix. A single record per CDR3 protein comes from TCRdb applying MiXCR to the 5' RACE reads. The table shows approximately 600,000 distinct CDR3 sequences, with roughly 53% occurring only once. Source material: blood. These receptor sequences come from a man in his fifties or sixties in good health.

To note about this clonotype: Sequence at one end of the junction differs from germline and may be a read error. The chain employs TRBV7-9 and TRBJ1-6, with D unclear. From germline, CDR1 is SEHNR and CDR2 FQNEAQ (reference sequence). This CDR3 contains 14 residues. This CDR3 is CASSVAGNHSPLHF. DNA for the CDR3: TGTGCCAGCAGCGTAGCGGGAAACCATTCACCCCTCCACTTT.

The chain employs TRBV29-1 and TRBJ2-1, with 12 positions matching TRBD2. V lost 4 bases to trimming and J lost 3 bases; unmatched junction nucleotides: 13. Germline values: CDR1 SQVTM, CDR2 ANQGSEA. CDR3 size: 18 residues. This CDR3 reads CSVGGASGGAAFYNEQFF. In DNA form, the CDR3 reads TGCAGCGTTGGTGGGGCTAGCGGGGGGGCCGCTTTCTACAATGAGCAGTTCTTC.

The CDR3 DNA is TGCGCCAGCAGGCCCTCTTCCCGTCTAGGGGCCCAGTACTTC. Protein product: CASRPSSRLGAQYF. V usage is TRBV10-1 and J usage is TRBJ2-5; possibly TRBD1 for D (5 bases). Germline V lookup: CDR1 WNHNN, CDR2 SYGVQD (reference sequence). V was pared by 6 bases and J by 9 bases, with 20 bases between. CDR3 length: 14 amino acids.

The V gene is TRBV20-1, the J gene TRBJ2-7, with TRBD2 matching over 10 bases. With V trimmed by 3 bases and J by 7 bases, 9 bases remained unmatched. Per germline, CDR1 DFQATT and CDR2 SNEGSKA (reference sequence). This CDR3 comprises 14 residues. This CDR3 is CSASYLAGDTEQYF. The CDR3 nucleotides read TGCAGTGCTAGCTACCTAGCGGGGGATACGGAGCAGTACTTC.

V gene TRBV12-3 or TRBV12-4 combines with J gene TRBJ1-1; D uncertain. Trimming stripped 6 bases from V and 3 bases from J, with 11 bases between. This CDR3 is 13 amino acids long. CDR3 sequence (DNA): TGTGCCAGCAGCGCCGCGACGGACACTGAAGCTTTCTTT. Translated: CASSAATDTEAFF.